Below, 9 T cell receptor beta chains from the same sample are listed, as sequenced in a study of OX40 agonist ivuxolimab in advanced cancers. Clones were read by immunoSEQ multiplex PCR, and TCRdb kept only the in-frame ones, dropping some. Altogether about 53,000 clones are present, nearly 90% being singletons, with the ten largest covering 1.5%. The specimen was CD4+ or CD8+ T cells sorted from blood, collected in a trial of the OX40 agonist ivuxolimab. These receptors were obtained from an adult with an advanced solid tumor such as melanoma, head and neck, liver or kidney cancer.

Sample share makes this clone medium-sized (0.01 to 0.1%). CDR3 amino acids: CASSPVQGSSYEQYF. In DNA, the CDR3 is TGTGCCAGCAGCCCAGTCCAGGGGAGCTCCTACGAGCAGTACTTC. V is TRBV11-1 and J is TRBJ2-7, with D tentatively TRBD1 (6 bases). The CDR3 spans 15 residues. Germline V lookup: CDR1 SGHAT, CDR2 FQDESV (reference sequence). V was pared by 5 bases and J by 0 bases, with 14 bases between.

The genes are TRBV6-5 and TRBJ2-1; 9 bases fit TRBD1. Germline V gene lookup returns CDR1 MNHEY and CDR2 SVGAGI. The CDR3 runs 16 residues. The junction had 7 bases not matched to a gene; V was cut back by 0 bases and J by 7 bases. Here the CDR3 DNA reads TGTGCCAGCAGTTACTCAGGACAGGGGACAGGGAATGAGCAGTTCTTC. Its translation is CASSYSGQGTGNEQFF.

This clone has only one observation. The DNA for the CDR3 is TGTGCCAGTAGACAACAGGGGACCGGGGAGCTGTTTTTT. Protein sequence: CASRQQGTGELFF. The chain employs TRBV19 and TRBJ2-2, with 7 bases aligning to TRBD1. The germline CDR1 and CDR2 sequences are LNHDA and SQIVND (reference sequence). With V trimmed by 6 bases and J by 5 bases, 3 bases remained unmatched. This CDR3 has 13 residues.

The chain joins TRBV7-8 to TRBJ2-5; 9 bases map to TRBD1. The DNA end lines up better with TRBJ2-7; the J call may be wrong. The CDR3 is 16 amino acids. In germline, CDR1 is SGHVS, CDR2 FQNEAQ. The chain's CDR3 is CASSLAGQGATYEQYF. Here the CDR3 DNA reads TGTGCCAGCAGCTTAGCGGGACAGGGTGCCACCTACGAGCAGTACTTC.

The chain combines TRBV9 with TRBJ2-2, with D uncertain. The V end lost 0 bases, the J end lost 1 base, and 7 bases lay between the germline ends. The CDR3 has 15 amino acids. Germline V lookup: CDR1 SGDLS, CDR2 YYNGEE. The CDR3 is CASSVVSMNTGELFF. CDR3 bases: TGTGCCAGCAGCGTAGTAAGCATGAACACCGGGGAGCTGTTTTTT.

V gene TRBV19 combines with J gene TRBJ1-4; D is undetermined. V lost 8 bases and J lost 8, with 9 bases in between. Germline loops: CDR1 LNHDA, CDR2 SQIVND (reference sequence). The CDR3 runs 11 residues. The CDR3 region has the DNA TGTGCCAGTTCAGTAAGAGAAAAACTGTTTTTT. Translating gives CASSVREKLFF. The variable domain in full, completed from reference TRBV19 and TRBJ1-4, reads DGGITQSPKYLFRKEGQNVTLSCEQNLNHDAMYWYRQDPGQGLRLIYYSQIVNDFQKGDIAEGYSVSREKKESFPLTVTSAQKNPTAFYLCASSVREKLFFGSGTQLSVL.

J is TRBJ2-1 and V is TRBV6-5; D perhaps matches TRBD1 (5 bases). Germline V gene lookup returns CDR1 MNHEY and CDR2 SVGAGI. V shed 5 bases and J shed 5 bases, with 16 bases lying between them. This CDR3 has 15 residues. CDR3 loop: CASSTWGPVDNEQFF. The CDR3 region has the DNA TGTGCCAGCAGTACCTGGGGCCCGGTTGACAATGAGCAGTTCTTC.

The chain couples TRBV9 to TRBJ2-7; 9 bases are a match to TRBD2. Germline CDR1 and CDR2: SGDLS and YYNGEE. The V and J ends lost 7 bases and 0 bases, in that order; junction bases with no gene match: 2. The CDR3 is 13 residues long. DNA for the CDR3: TGTGCCAGCTCTAGCGGGGACTCCTACGAGCAGTACTTC. Translation gives CASSSGDSYEQYF.

V is TRBV27 and J is TRBJ1-6, with no clear D. Germline V gene sequence: CDR1 MNHEY, CDR2 SMNVEV (reference sequence). CDR3 length: 14 amino acids. Deletions cut 2 bases from V and 7 bases from J, with 9 bases between. In DNA form, the CDR3 reads TGTGCCAGCAGTTTAAAGGGCCCCAATTCACCCCTCCACTTT. Residues: CASSLKGPNSPLHF.